A single sample gave rise to the 24 T cell receptor beta chains below, sequenced in a study of blood T cells in healthy people across ages. Through a sample-barcoded 5' primer and a J-beta primer mix, a second PCR was run for roughly 6 to 11 cycles. TCRdb re-derived calls from the 5' RACE reads in MiXCR, one entry per CDR3 protein. There are nearly 1 million distinct CDR3 sequences in the sample; approximately 50% occur only once, and around a fifth lies in the top ten. Sequenced material: blood. Receptor source: a woman aged 55 to 70 in good health.

The rearrangement uses TRBV5-1 and TRBJ2-7, with a weak D call TRBD1 (7 bases). This CDR3 spans 15 amino acids. The germline V gene has CDR1 SGHRS and CDR2 YFSETQ. Trimming removed 4 bases at V and 0 bases at J, with 14 bases between. The CDR3 DNA reads as TGCGCCAGCAGCCTCATTCAGGGGGGCTCCTACGAGCAGTACTTC. Its translation is CASSLIQGGSYEQYF. Based on the CDR3 plus reference TRBV5-1 and TRBJ2-7, the full variable domain is KAGVTQTPRYLIKTRGQQVTLSCSPISGHRSVSWYQQTPGQGLQFLFEYFSETQRNKGNFPGRFSGRQFSNSRSEMNVSTLELGDSALYLCASSLIQGGSYEQYFGPGTRLTVT.

A word on this clonotype: A much larger clone differs by one base, so this may be a read error. The chain joins TRBV27 to TRBJ2-7, with TRBD1 as a possible D gene (5 bases). Per germline, CDR1 MNHEY and CDR2 SMNVEV (reference sequence). Between the trimmed V and J ends, which lost 5 bases and 5 bases, there was a span of 19 bases. The CDR3 has 15 amino acids. The CDR3 protein is CASSQKGLGADEQYF. The CDR3 DNA reads TGTGCCAGCAGTCAAAAAGGGTTAGGGGCAGACGAGCAGTACTTC.

The chain combines TRBV4-1 with TRBJ2-7, with TRBD1 identical over 7 bases. Germline V CDR1 and CDR2: MGHRA, YSYEKL. CDR3 length: 14 amino acids. J lost 4 bases, V lost 4 bases, and 7 bases had no gene match. In DNA form, the CDR3 reads TGCGCCAGCAGCCGAGGACAGGAATCATACGAGCAGTACTTC. It encodes CASSRGQESYEQYF.

This sequence joins TRBV29-1 and TRBJ2-3, with TRBD1 matching 10 bases. Germline lookup yields CDR1 SQVTM and CDR2 ANQGSEA. The ends lost 7 bases at V and 6 bases at J; junction bases unmatched: 7. This CDR3 comprises 13 residues. This CDR3 reads CSAEGQGRDTQYF. CDR3 sequence (DNA): TGCAGCGCCGAGGGACAGGGGAGGGATACGCAGTATTTT.

The rearrangement uses TRBV20-1 and TRBJ2-2, with D unclear. CDR1 is DFQATT, CDR2 SNEGSKA, per germline (reference sequence). CDR3 length: 11 residues. V gave up 7 bases and J gave up 5 bases, with 8 bases separating them. CDR3: CSVRPTGELFF. The CDR3 DNA reads TGCAGTGTCCGCCCTACCGGGGAGCTGTTTTTT.

The chain employs TRBV25-1 and TRBJ2-3, with 7 positions matching TRBD1. Losses at the gene ends were 4 bases for V and 3 bases for J; bases not matched to a gene: 7. The CDR3 totals 15 residues. CDR1 and CDR2 (germline): MGHDK, SYGVNS. CDR3 sequence reads: CASSGYRGRTDTQYF. Here the CDR3 DNA reads TGTGCCAGCAGTGGCTACAGGGGAAGGACAGATACGCAGTATTTT.

The rearrangement uses TRBV10-1 and TRBJ2-7; 11 nucleotides line up with TRBD2. V lost 8 bases to trimming and J lost 7 bases; unmatched junction nucleotides: 13. CDR3 length: 15 amino acids. The germline gives CDR1 WNHNN, CDR2 SYGVQD (reference sequence). The CDR3 region has the DNA TGCGCCAGCGGCGATTGGGGGACTAGCGGCAATGAGCAGTACTTC. Its protein product is CASGDWGTSGNEQYF.

This clonotype has only a few counts. The rearrangement joins TRBV12-3 or TRBV12-4 to TRBJ1-2; no reliable D call. With 3 bases removed from V and 3 bases from J, the gap between germline ends came to 8 bases. CDR3 length equals 13 residues. This CDR3 is CASSFSWDYGYTF. The DNA of the CDR3 is TGTGCCAGCAGTTTTTCCTGGGACTATGGCTACACCTTC.

The chain recombines TRBV29-1 with TRBJ1-1, with TRBD1 matching 9 bases. Losses at the gene ends were 5 bases for V and 4 bases for J; bases not matched to a gene: 11. From germline, CDR1 is SQVTM and CDR2 ANQGSEA. The CDR3 is 15 residues long. The CDR3 region has the DNA TGCAGCGTTCTATTTCCGGGACAGGGATTCACTGAAGCTTTCTTT. This codes for CSVLFPGQGFTEAFF.

V and J are TRBV20-1 and TRBJ1-3, with no clear D. The V end lost 1 base, the J end lost 2 bases, and 6 bases lay between the germline ends. The germline CDR1 and CDR2 sequences are DFQATT and SNEGSKA (reference sequence). The CDR3 sequence is 13 residues long. The CDR3 DNA reads as TGCAGTGCTAGAGCCGGGACTGGAAACACCATATATTTT. Translating it yields CSARAGTGNTIYF.

The rearrangement uses TRBV6-1 and TRBJ1-1; a weak D match, TRBD1 (5 bases). Trimming stripped 8 bases from V and 4 bases from J, with 17 bases between. The germline gives CDR1 MNHNS, CDR2 SASEGT. The CDR3 totals 14 residues. The CDR3 here is CASDSEGQGTEAFF. The CDR3 DNA is TGTGCCAGCGACAGTGAAGGGCAGGGCACTGAAGCTTTCTTT.

CDR3 DNA: TGTGCCAGCAGTTTCTCGGGACCTCGCACAGATACGCAGTATTTT. It yields the protein CASSFSGPRTDTQYF. The chain combines TRBV12-3 or TRBV12-4 with TRBJ2-3, with D perhaps given as TRBD1 or TRBD2 (5 bases each). The CDR3 covers 15 residues. V lost 3 bases and J lost 1, with 11 bases in between.

The chain uses TRBV4-1 and TRBJ1-4; no clear D gene. The V and J ends lost 1 base and 3 bases respectively, with 9 bases between them. The germline CDR1 and CDR2 sequences are MGHRA and YSYEKL. The CDR3 spans 15 residues. DNA of the CDR3: TGCGCCAGCAGCCAAGTTTGGGCGGCTAATGAAAAACTGTTTTTT. Protein product: CASSQVWAANEKLFF.

The V and J genes are TRBV11-2 and TRBJ1-1, with a weak D call TRBD1 (6 bases). The CDR3 totals 15 residues. V gave up 4 bases and J gave up 0 bases, with 12 bases separating them. Germline V gene lookup returns CDR1 SGHAT and CDR2 FQNNGV. The CDR3 loop is CASSSRQAMNTEAFF. The CDR3, as DNA: TGTGCCAGCAGCTCCAGACAGGCCATGAACACTGAAGCTTTCTTT.

The table lists this clonotype with a few counts. This chain uses TRBV20-1 with TRBJ2-7; 7 nucleotides align to TRBD2. Trimming at V came to 0 bases and at J to 2 bases, leaving 10 bases not matched to a gene. Germline V gene lookup returns CDR1 DFQATT and CDR2 SNEGSKA (reference sequence). The length of the CDR3 is 16 residues. CDR3 coding DNA: TGCAGTGCTAGAGAGGGAGCGGGGAGGGGCACCTACGAGCAGTACTTC. This translates into CSAREGAGRGTYEQYF.

This clonotype was observed a few times. Mismatch with germline at one junction end may stem from a read error. CDR3 region: CASSLTGTGTDTQYF. As DNA, the CDR3 is TGCGCCAGCAGTCTAACCGGGACGGGCACAGATACGCAGTATTTT. The J gene is TRBJ2-3, the V gene TRBV7-3; possibly TRBD1 or TRBD2 for D (5 bases each). The CDR3 is 15 residues long. CDR1 SGHTA and CDR2 FQGTGA come from the germline V gene.

The CDR3 sequence: CASSQGMGQTYEQYF. The CDR3 region has the DNA TGTGCCAGCAGCCAAGGGATGGGACAGACCTACGAGCAGTACTTC. The chain has TRBV4-2 and TRBJ2-7, with 7 bases matching TRBD1. J lost 2 bases, V lost 1 base, and 5 bases had no gene match. Germline-derived CDR1 and CDR2 are LGHNA and YNFKEQ. The CDR3 consists of 15 residues.

This clonotype was seen more than once but under ten times. CDR3 in amino acids: CASSFLGSSGEQYF. CDR3 nucleotides: TGTGCCAGCAGTTTTTTGGGTTCGTCGGGAGAGCAGTACTTC. V and J are TRBV28 and TRBJ2-7; a possible D gene is TRBD2 (5 bases). CDR1 is MDHEN and CDR2 is SYDVKM in the germline V gene. Trimming cost V 3 bases and J 7 bases, with 16 bases left between them. CDR3 size: 14 residues.

Turning to this clonotype: One end of the junction is discordant with germline, which a read error may explain. In DNA, the CDR3 is TGCAGCGGTGAAGGGGATTCTGGGGAGCAGTACTTC. It specifies CSGEGDSGEQYF. The chain links TRBV29-1 to TRBJ2-7; TRBD1 is a possible D gene (5 bases). This CDR3 comprises 12 residues. Germline V CDR1 and CDR2: SQVTM, ANQGSEA.

This clonotype was detected once. The chain recombines TRBV29-1 with TRBJ2-4; 7 bases align to TRBD2. The germline V gene has CDR1 SQVTM and CDR2 ANQGSEA. The CDR3 loop spans 13 amino acids. Unmatched junction bases numbered 10, after V lost 7 bases and J lost 7 bases. The CDR3 bases are TGCAGCGGTAGAAGCGGGAATGGGAACATTCAGTACTTC. This codes for CSGRSGNGNIQYF. Full variable domain (remainder filled in from reference TRBV29-1 and TRBJ2-4): SAVISQKPSRDICQRGTSLTIQCQVDSQVTMMFWYRQQPGQSLTLIATANQGSEATYESGFVIDKFPISRPNLTFSTLTVSNMSPEDSSIYLCSGRSGNGNIQYFGAGTRLSVL.

This clonotype was detected many times. V usage is TRBV29-1 and J usage is TRBJ1-1, with 7 bases matching TRBD1. This CDR3 has 15 amino acids. Trimming cost V 5 bases and J 9 bases; bases outside gene matches: 18. The germline gives CDR1 SQVTM, CDR2 ANQGSEA. CDR3 bases: TGCAGCGTTCCAAATCCCGACAGGGCCTTGAGTAAAGCTTTCTTT. Translated: CSVPNPDRALSKAFF.

This chain uses TRBV29-1 with TRBJ2-1; D not resolved. V lost 4 bases and J 6 bases, leaving 10 bases between the germline ends. CDR1 SQVTM and CDR2 ANQGSEA come from the germline V gene. CDR3 length equals 12 residues. DNA of the CDR3: TGCAGCGTTGTCTTGGGTTGCAATGAGCAGTTCTTC. Its translation is CSVVLGCNEQFF.

The chain uses TRBV12-3 or TRBV12-4 and TRBJ1-5; possibly TRBD1 for D (6 bases). This CDR3 comprises 16 residues. Trimming left V 6 bases short and J 4 bases short, with 19 bases between. Here the CDR3 DNA reads TGTGCCAGCAGCAACCTTCCCGGGGGCGGGAATCAGCCCCAGCATTTT. Residues: CASSNLPGGGNQPQHF.

The table lists this clonotype with many counts. V is TRBV28 and J is TRBJ1-2, with 7 bases aligning to TRBD1. Per the germline V gene, CDR1 is MDHEN and CDR2 is SYDVKM. The V gene end was trimmed by 6 bases and the J gene end by 0 bases; junction bases not matched to a gene: 1. This CDR3 has 13 amino acids. The CDR3 protein is CASRGTANYGYTF. CDR3 in DNA: TGTGCCAGCAGGGGGACAGCTAACTATGGCTACACCTTC.